The 17 T cell receptor beta chains below all came from one sample that was sequenced in a study of blood T cell repertoires in COVID-19. The assay was immunoSEQ multiplex PCR, and TCRdb's table has in-frame clones only and misses some. Here the sample spans roughly 220,000 clones, just over 85% being singletons. The specimen sequenced was PBMCs or T cells enriched from blood (not recorded which). The receptors stem from a woman between 50 and 59 years old with acute COVID-19.

The genes are TRBV9 and TRBJ2-1, with D tentatively TRBD1 (5 bases). V lost 4 bases, J lost 9 bases, and 17 bases lay in between. The CDR3 runs 14 residues. Germline-derived CDR1 and CDR2 are SGDLS and YYNGEE. CDR3 sequence (DNA): TGTGCCAGCAGCCCCCGACACGCCCAGGGTGAGCAGTTCTTC. Translation: CASSPRHAQGEQFF.

V usage is TRBV5-1 and J usage is TRBJ2-1; 14 nucleotides line up with TRBD2. V gave up 3 bases and J gave up 10 bases; unmatched junction bases: 0. In germline, CDR1 is SGHRS, CDR2 YFSETQ. The CDR3 runs 13 residues. In DNA, the CDR3 is TGCGCCAGCAGCTGGACTAGCGGGAGGGAGCAGTTCTTC. This gives the protein CASSWTSGREQFF.

V is TRBV7-2 and J is TRBJ1-2; 9 nucleotides align to TRBD1. Unmatched junction bases numbered 3, after V lost 5 bases and J lost 2 bases. The CDR3 runs to 14 residues. Germline V lookup: CDR1 SGHTA, CDR2 FQGNSA. The CDR3 nucleotides are TGTGCCAGCAGCCCCGGACAGGGGAACTATGGCTACACCTTC. Its translation: CASSPGQGNYGYTF. Full variable domain (missing parts from reference TRBV7-2 and TRBJ1-2): GAGVSQSPSNKVTEKGKDVELRCDPISGHTALYWYRQSLGQGLEFLIYFQGNSAPDKSGLPSDRFSAERTGGSVSTLTIQRTQQEDSAVYLCASSPGQGNYGYTFGSGTRLTVV.

The gene calls are TRBV6-5 and TRBJ2-5; TRBD1 is a possible D gene (7 bases). Trimming took off 7 bases at V and 5 bases at J, with 20 bases between the two ends. Germline V CDR1 and CDR2: MNHEY, SVGAGI. This CDR3 is built from 15 residues. CDR3 nucleotides: TGTGCCAGCAACTTTGGAGGGGGCTCCCAGGAGACCCAGTACTTC. It specifies CASNFGGGSQETQYF.

The V and J genes are TRBV30 and TRBJ2-7, with TRBD2 matching over 8 bases. The V gene end was trimmed by 0 bases and the J gene end by 6 bases; junction bases not matched to a gene: 7. Germline V gives CDR1 GTSNPN, CDR2 SVGIG (reference sequence). The CDR3 contains 14 residues. In DNA, the CDR3 is TGTGCCTGGAGTGTACCAGCGGGAGTCGGCGAGCAGTACTTC. Residues: CAWSVPAGVGEQYF.

The chain links TRBV18 to TRBJ1-3, with a weak D call TRBD1 (6 bases). V dropped 2 bases and J dropped 0 bases, with 11 bases sitting between them. Germline V gene data show CDR1 as KGHSH and CDR2 as LQKENI. The CDR3 has 16 amino acids. This CDR3 reads CASSPGTPLSGNTIYF. DNA of the CDR3: TGTGCCAGCTCACCAGGGACACCCCTCTCTGGAAACACCATATATTTT.

The V and J genes are TRBV5-3 and TRBJ1-5; D possibly corresponds to TRBD1 (5 bases). TRBV5-3 is classed as an ORF, of uncertain function. This CDR3 is built from 17 residues. V was clipped by 7 bases and J by 3 bases, with 23 bases between them. For the CDR3, the DNA is TGTGCCAGACCTTCCAGGGCGTCAGCCCGCTTCAATCAGCCCCAGCATTTT. Translated: CARPSRASARFNQPQHF.

This rearrangement joins TRBV28 to TRBJ1-3, with TRBD1 matching over 8 bases. Germline loops: CDR1 MDHEN, CDR2 SYDVKM. The CDR3 is 15 amino acids. Trimming removed 3 bases from V and 3 bases from J; junction bases left unmatched: 4. The CDR3 reads CASSFRGRVGNTIYF. CDR3 in DNA: TGTGCCAGCAGTTTCAGGGGGCGAGTTGGAAACACCATATATTTT.

This clone was seen a few times. The chain employs TRBV30 and TRBJ1-2, with a weak D call TRBD1 (5 bases). In germline, CDR1 is GTSNPN, CDR2 SVGIG (reference sequence). The CDR3 spans 12 residues. V was pared by 5 bases and J by 6 bases, with 13 bases between. CDR3 in DNA: TGTGCCTGGGGATACTCCAGGGATGGCTACACCTTC. Translation: CAWGYSRDGYTF.

The V gene is TRBV28, the J gene TRBJ1-1; TRBD1 matches 10 bases. CDR3 size: 15 residues. Germline V gene data show CDR1 as MDHEN and CDR2 as SYDVKM. V trimming: 6 bases; J trimming: 7 bases; junction bases outside the gene matches: 11. The CDR3 region has the DNA TGTGCCAGCAGCTATACGGGACAGGGGTTGCGTGAAGCTTTCTTT. It specifies CASSYTGQGLREAFF.

The DNA of the CDR3 is TGTGCCAGCAGCGAACGGACAGGCCCTACGATGAATTACGAGCAGTACTTC. Its protein product is CASSERTGPTMNYEQYF. The chain is built from TRBV2 and TRBJ2-7; 7 bases match TRBD1. J lost 4 bases, V lost 6 bases, and 18 bases had no gene match. The CDR3 has 17 residues. Per the germline V gene, CDR1 is SNHLY and CDR2 is FYNNEI.

The CDR3 DNA reads as TGTGCCAGCAGCTTAGAGGGCCTAGGGCAGGGAATTAACTTAGGTAACTATGGCTACACCTTC. It codes for CASSLEGLGQGINLGNYGYTF. The chain carries TRBV13 and TRBJ1-2; a possible D gene is TRBD1 (5 bases). CDR3 size: 21 residues. CDR1 and CDR2 from the germline V gene are PRHDT and FYEKMQ (reference sequence). V was shortened by 1 base and J by 1 base, with 28 bases between the two germline ends.

The genes are TRBV30 and TRBJ2-4; D perhaps matches TRBD2 (7 bases). Germline V gene lookup returns CDR1 GTSNPN and CDR2 SVGIG (reference sequence). Deletions cut 4 bases from V and 9 bases from J, with 19 bases between. The CDR3 length is 14 residues. CDR3 protein: CAWTRGTRGAIQYF. CDR3 nucleotides: TGTGCCTGGACGCGCGGGACCCGGGGGGCCATTCAGTACTTC.

The J gene is TRBJ1-2, the V gene TRBV28, with 8 bases identical to TRBD1. The CDR3 length is 15 residues. Germline V gene lookup returns CDR1 MDHEN and CDR2 SYDVKM. After removal of 5 bases from V and 8 bases from J, the junction contained 13 bases not matched to a gene. This CDR3 reads CASSHRGAGQAGYTF. The CDR3 bases are TGTGCCAGCAGTCATAGGGGGGCGGGACAGGCAGGCTACACCTTC.

The chain combines TRBV11-2 with TRBJ2-1; 11 bases agree with TRBD1. The CDR3 length is 16 residues. V gave up 5 bases and J gave up 2 bases; unmatched junction bases: 5. Per the germline V gene, CDR1 is SGHAT and CDR2 is FQNNGV. CDR3 amino acids: CASSPPGQGAYNEQFF. The CDR3, as DNA: TGTGCCAGCAGCCCCCCGGGACAGGGGGCCTACAATGAGCAGTTCTTC.

The J gene is TRBJ2-7, the V gene TRBV2; D might be TRBD2 (6 bases). Trimming took off 6 bases at V and 3 bases at J, with 18 bases between the two ends. The CDR3 runs 15 residues. Germline assignment: CDR1 SNHLY and CDR2 FYNNEI. DNA of the CDR3: TGTGCCAGCAGCCGAGTGGGGCTGACTAGCTACGAGCAGTACTTC. It encodes CASSRVGLTSYEQYF.

V and J are TRBV28 and TRBJ1-6; 7 bases match TRBD1. The ends lost 4 bases at V and 6 bases at J; junction bases unmatched: 6. Germline values: CDR1 MDHEN, CDR2 SYDVKM. This CDR3 is 15 amino acids long. DNA for the CDR3: TGTGCCAGCAGTTACCGACAGGGCTTTAATTCACCCCTCCACTTT. Its translation is CASSYRQGFNSPLHF.